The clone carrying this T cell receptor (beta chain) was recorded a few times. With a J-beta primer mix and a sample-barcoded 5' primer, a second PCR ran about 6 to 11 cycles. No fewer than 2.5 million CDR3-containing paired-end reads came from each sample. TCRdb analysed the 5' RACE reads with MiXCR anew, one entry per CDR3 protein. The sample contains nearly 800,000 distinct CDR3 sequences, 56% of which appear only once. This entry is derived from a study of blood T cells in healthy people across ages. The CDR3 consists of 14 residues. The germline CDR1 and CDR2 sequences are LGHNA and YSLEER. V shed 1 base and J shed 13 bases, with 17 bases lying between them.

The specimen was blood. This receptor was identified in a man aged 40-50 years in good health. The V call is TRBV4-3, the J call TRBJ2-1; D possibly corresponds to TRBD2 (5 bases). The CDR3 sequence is CASSQVISGETQFF. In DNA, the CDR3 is TGCGCCAGCAGCCAAGTTATCTCCGGGGAGACCCAGTTCTTC.